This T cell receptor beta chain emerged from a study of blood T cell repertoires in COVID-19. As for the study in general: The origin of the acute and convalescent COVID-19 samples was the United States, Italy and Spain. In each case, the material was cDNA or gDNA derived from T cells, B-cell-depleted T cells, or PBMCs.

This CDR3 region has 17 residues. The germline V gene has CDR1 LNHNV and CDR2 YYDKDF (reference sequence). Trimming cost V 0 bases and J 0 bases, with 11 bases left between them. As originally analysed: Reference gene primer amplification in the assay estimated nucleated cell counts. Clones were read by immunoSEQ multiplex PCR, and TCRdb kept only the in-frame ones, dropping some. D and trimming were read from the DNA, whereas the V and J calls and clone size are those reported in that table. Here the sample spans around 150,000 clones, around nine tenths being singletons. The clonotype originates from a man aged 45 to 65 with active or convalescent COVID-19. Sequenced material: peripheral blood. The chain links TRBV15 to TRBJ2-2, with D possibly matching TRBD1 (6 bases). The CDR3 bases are TGTGCCACCAGCAGAGACACAACAGGGTCGAACACCGGGGAGCTGTTTTTT. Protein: CATSRDTTGSNTGELFF.